Below are 14 T cell receptor beta chains sequenced from a single sample in a study of tumor-infiltrating lymphocytes in localized non-small cell lung cancer (dated by TCRdb to the early 2020s). Library preparation used the immunoSEQ multiplex PCR assay. The immuneACCESS repertoire file appears here via TCRdb, limited to in-frame rearrangements. These files lack a portion of the clones; in checked studies, under half of the deficit traces to unresolved V genes, and the cause of the others is not known. The sample yields fewer than 20,000 clones; around 82% were counted once. Jointly, the top ten make up under 13% of the sample. Sequencing was performed on uninvolved lung tissue not adjacent to the tumor. The receptors shown here come from a human donor with non-small cell lung cancer.

The chain carries TRBV2 and TRBJ2-5; no clear D. The germline V gene encodes CDR1 SNHLY and CDR2 FYNNEI. The CDR3 runs to 15 residues. Trimming stripped 0 bases from V and 2 bases from J, with 10 bases between. This chain's CDR3 is CASSEALPDQETQYF. The DNA of the CDR3 is TGTGCCAGCAGTGAAGCGCTTCCGGATCAAGAGACCCAGTACTTC.

The rearrangement joins TRBV6-1 to TRBJ2-7; tentatively, D is TRBD1 (6 bases). The CDR3 is 14 amino acids. Germline V lookup: CDR1 MNHNS, CDR2 SASEGT. V lost 5 bases and J lost 0, with 11 bases in between. CDR3 bases: TGTGCCAGCAGTTTCGGACAGAGCTCCTACGAGCAGTACTTC. Translated, it gives CASSFGQSSYEQYF.

The chain joins TRBV19 to TRBJ1-2, with 9 bases that match TRBD1. Germline lookup yields CDR1 LNHDA and CDR2 SQIVND (reference sequence). The CDR3 has 17 amino acids. Trimming cost V 4 bases and J 4 bases; bases outside gene matches: 13. The CDR3 coding sequence is TGTGCCAGTAGTACACACAGGGGGCGATTTGATCTCTATGGCTACACCTTC. Encoded protein: CASSTHRGRFDLYGYTF.

The chain links TRBV5-1 to TRBJ2-7, with 11 bases identical to TRBD2. V lost 3 bases to trimming and J lost 4 bases; unmatched junction nucleotides: 9. The CDR3 totals 16 residues. CDR1 SGHRS and CDR2 YFSETQ come from the germline V gene. This CDR3 is CASSYLAGGPYYEQYF. The CDR3 bases are TGCGCCAGCAGCTACTTAGCGGGAGGGCCTTATTACGAGCAGTACTTC.

The J gene is TRBJ1-1, the V gene TRBV30, with TRBD1 matching 12 bases. After removal of 1 base from V and 10 bases from J, the junction contained 4 bases not matched to a gene. The CDR3 contains 13 residues. The V gene's germline CDR1 is GTSNPN and CDR2 SVGIG (reference sequence). CDR3 in DNA: TGTGCCTGGAGTGGGGACAGGGGGCGCGGAGCTTTCTTT. Protein sequence: CAWSGDRGRGAFF. The full variable domain, its missing parts supplied by reference TRBV30 and TRBJ1-1, is SQTIHQWPATLVQPVGSPLSLECTVEGTSNPNLYWYRQAAGRGLQLLFYSVGIGQISSEVPQNLSASRPQDRQFILSSKKLLLSDSGFYLCAWSGDRGRGAFFGQGTRLTVV.

This clone was seen more than once but under ten times. Germline is not matched at one junction end, which may reflect a read error. The chain links TRBV2 to TRBJ1-1; weak D call: TRBD1 (5 bases). This CDR3 is built from 8 residues. Germline lookup yields CDR1 SNHLY and CDR2 FYNNEI. CDR3 DNA: TGTGCCAGCTTCGGGGGGGATTTT. Its translation is CASFGGDF.

This rearrangement joins TRBV16 to TRBJ1-2; TRBD1 might be the D (6 bases). CDR1 is KGHSY, CDR2 FQNENV, per germline. V shed 4 bases and J shed 0 bases, with 15 bases lying between them. The CDR3 has 16 residues. The CDR3 region is CASSLLGQLANYGYTF. The CDR3 nucleotides read TGTGCCAGCAGCCTCCTCGGACAGTTAGCTAACTATGGCTACACCTTC.

V usage is TRBV4-1 and J usage is TRBJ2-1, with D tentatively TRBD1 or TRBD2 (5 bases each). The ends were cut back, 4 bases at V and 9 bases at J, with 16 bases in the middle. Germline CDR1 MGHRA, CDR2 YSYEKL. CDR3 size: 14 residues. CDR3 loop: CASSPIGTVSEQFF. As DNA, the CDR3 is TGCGCCAGCAGCCCAATAGGGACGGTAAGTGAGCAGTTCTTC.

The chain has TRBV7-3 and TRBJ1-1; 7 positions match TRBD1. Trimming removed 3 bases from V and 5 bases from J; junction bases left unmatched: 3. The germline V gene has CDR1 SGHTA and CDR2 FQGTGA. CDR3 length: 13 residues. The CDR3 sequence is CASSLTGQTEAFF. The CDR3, as DNA: TGTGCCAGCAGCTTGACAGGGCAGACTGAAGCTTTCTTT.

V gene TRBV19 combines with J gene TRBJ1-5; D is unclear. Germline V gene lookup returns CDR1 LNHDA and CDR2 SQIVND (reference sequence). V lost 3 bases and J lost 1, with 16 bases in between. This CDR3 is built from 17 residues. CDR3 in amino acids: CASSMGRGMESNQPQHF. The CDR3, as DNA: TGTGCCAGTAGTATGGGTCGGGGAATGGAAAGCAATCAGCCCCAGCATTTT.

The V call is TRBV11-2, the J call TRBJ2-1, with no clear D. The V end lost 0 bases, the J end lost 6 bases, and 6 bases lay between the germline ends. There are 13 residues in the CDR3. From germline, CDR1 is SGHAT and CDR2 FQNNGV. CDR3 bases: TGTGCCAGCAGCTTAGATGGGGTCAATGAGCAGTTCTTC. Translated, it gives CASSLDGVNEQFF.

This chain joins TRBV7-2 and TRBJ2-1; 9 bases are shared with TRBD2. V shed 5 bases and J 6 bases; nucleotides not matched to a gene: 5. The CDR3 contains 14 residues. Germline lookup yields CDR1 SGHTA and CDR2 FQGNSA. CDR3: CASSSGRFINEQFF. CDR3 bases: TGTGCCAGCAGCAGCGGGAGGTTCATCAATGAGCAGTTCTTC.

V usage is TRBV7-9 and J usage is TRBJ1-1, with D unresolved. V was shortened by 1 base and J by 9 bases, with 9 bases between the two germline ends. Germline CDR1 SEHNR, CDR2 FQNEAQ (reference sequence). CDR3 length: 12 residues. CDR3 loop: CASSLGGGQAFF. CDR3 in DNA: TGTGCCAGCAGCTTAGGCGGTGGCCAAGCTTTCTTT.

The gene calls are TRBV6-1 and TRBJ2-3; D gene uncertain. Germline lookup yields CDR1 MNHNS and CDR2 SASEGT. Trimming removed 0 bases from V and 3 bases from J, with 7 bases in between. This CDR3 has 14 amino acids. The CDR3 DNA reads as TGTGCCAGCAGTGAAGCTCTGAGTACAGATACGCAGTATTTT. Translating gives CASSEALSTDTQYF.